A single sample gave rise to the 25 T cell receptor beta chains below, sequenced in a study of T cells in localized non-small cell lung cancer (dated by TCRdb to 2019 to 2021). Preparation of the library involved the immunoSEQ multiplex PCR assay. TCRdb provides this immuneACCESS table in a form limited to in-frame rearrangements. Some clones are lacking; in checked studies, under half of them reflect an unresolved V gene, and why the rest are absent is not known. This sample has around 750 clones in its table, and approximately 24% of those were observed once. The top ten clones comprise around 23% of the sample. The material sequenced was lung tumor tissue, taken before any cancer treatment. The receptors were gathered from a female donor of 60 years or more with stage I squamous cell lung carcinoma.

Sample share makes this clone medium-sized. The rearrangement joins TRBV11-3 to TRBJ1-5; 9 bases match TRBD1. J lost 4 bases, V lost 4 bases, and 5 bases had no gene match. The CDR3 length is 15 residues. From germline, CDR1 is SGHNT and CDR2 YENEEA. The CDR3 here is CASSWGQGGNQPQHF. In nucleotides, the CDR3 is TGTGCCAGCAGCTGGGGACAGGGAGGTAATCAGCCCCAGCATTTT.

This chain uses TRBV11-3 with TRBJ2-2; TRBD2 matches at 10 bases. This CDR3 is built from 15 residues. Trimming at V came to 3 bases and at J to 7 bases, leaving 5 bases not matched to a gene. Per the germline V gene, CDR1 is SGHNT and CDR2 is YENEEA. The CDR3 loop is CASSLDSSGGGELFF. CDR3 nucleotides: TGTGCCAGCAGCTTGGATTCTAGCGGGGGCGGGGAGCTGTTTTTT.

This clone turned up a few times. V gene TRBV19 combines with J gene TRBJ2-2; maybe TRBD1 (5 bases). Trimming stripped 5 bases from V and 4 bases from J, with 14 bases between. CDR1 LNHDA and CDR2 SQIVND come from the germline V gene (reference sequence). This CDR3 has 15 amino acids. Here the CDR3 DNA reads TGTGCCAGTAGTCACAGGTCTAGGGCCACCGGGGAGCTGTTTTTT. Its translation is CASSHRSRATGELFF.

The rearrangement links TRBV10-1 to TRBJ2-2, with 7 bases matching TRBD1. After removal of 5 bases from V and 5 bases from J, the junction contained 5 bases not matched to a gene. The CDR3 has 14 residues. Germline V gene data show CDR1 as WNHNN and CDR2 as SYGVQD (reference sequence). The CDR3, as DNA: TGCGCCAGCAGTTCCGGGACAGCTACCGGGGAGCTGTTTTTT. Translation gives CASSSGTATGELFF.

The chain recombines TRBV6-8 with TRBJ2-1; TRBD2 agrees at 14 bases. The CDR3 is made up of 18 amino acids. Germline loops: CDR1 MNHGY, CDR2 SAAAGT. V lost 6 bases and J lost 0; bases outside the gene matches: 7. The CDR3 reads CASSVGLAGGTSYNEQFF. In DNA form, the CDR3 reads TGTGCCAGCAGCGTTGGACTAGCGGGAGGAACCTCCTACAATGAGCAGTTCTTC.

This clone turned up a few times. This rearrangement joins TRBV30 to TRBJ1-6; D remains ambiguous. Germline V gives CDR1 GTSNPN, CDR2 SVGIG (reference sequence). Trimming shortened V by 2 bases and J by 5 bases, and 7 bases separated the two germline ends. The CDR3 contains 13 residues. The CDR3 DNA reads TGTGCCTGGAGTACACATAATAATTCACCCCTCCACTTT. Amino acid sequence: CAWSTHNNSPLHF.

V is TRBV30 and J is TRBJ1-6; 10 nucleotides align to TRBD1. The CDR3 has 15 residues. Germline loops: CDR1 GTSNPN, CDR2 SVGIG (reference sequence). Trimming removed 4 bases from V and 7 bases from J; junction bases left unmatched: 7. The DNA for the CDR3 is TGTGCCTGGATGGGACAGGGGTATGGGAATTCACCCCTCCACTTT. Encoded protein: CAWMGQGYGNSPLHF.

The gene calls are TRBV9 and TRBJ2-7, with TRBD1 matching 8 bases. V was clipped by 5 bases and J by 7 bases; unmatched bases: 11. The CDR3 consists of 14 residues. CDR1 SGDLS and CDR2 YYNGEE come from the germline V gene. The CDR3 coding sequence is TGTGCCAGCAGTGTTGAGGACAGGGAGGAAGAGCAGTACTTC. This gives the protein CASSVEDREEEQYF.

The chain is built from TRBV18 and TRBJ1-3; D uncertain. Deletions cut 2 bases from V and 0 bases from J, with 14 bases between. CDR1 and CDR2 (germline): KGHSH, LQKENI. The CDR3 has 17 residues. In nucleotides, the CDR3 is TGTGCCAGCTCACCAAGGGTACAGATCTACTCTGGAAACACCATATATTTT. Protein product: CASSPRVQIYSGNTIYF. The variable domain in full, completed from reference TRBV18 and TRBJ1-3, reads NAGVMQNPRHLVRRRGQEARLRCSPMKGHSHVYWYRQLPEEGLKFMVYLQKENIIDESGMPKERFSAEFPKEGPSILRIQQVVRGDSAAYFCASSPRVQIYSGNTIYFGEGSWLTVV.

CDR3 loop: CASSGRQGGGETQYF. The CDR3 DNA is TGTGCCAGCAGCGGCCGGCAGGGAGGAGGGGAGACCCAGTACTTC. This chain joins TRBV11-3 and TRBJ2-5, with D possibly matching TRBD2 (6 bases). Trimming left V 5 bases short and J 5 bases short, with 18 bases between. Germline CDR1 and CDR2: SGHNT and YENEEA. The CDR3 covers 15 residues.

The CDR3 is CASSVSAGNSGNTIYF. The CDR3 coding sequence is TGTGCCAGCAGCGTATCCGCAGGGAACTCTGGAAACACCATATATTTT. The V gene is TRBV9, the J gene TRBJ1-3; D is possibly TRBD1 (5 bases). Trimming shortened V by 1 base and J by 0 bases, and 11 bases separated the two germline ends. CDR3 size: 16 residues. Per germline, CDR1 SGDLS and CDR2 YYNGEE.

This chain uses TRBV19 with TRBJ2-3, with 8 nucleotides matching TRBD1. CDR3 length: 15 amino acids. Trimming at V came to 3 bases and at J to 2 bases, leaving 4 bases not matched to a gene. Germline V gene data show CDR1 as LNHDA and CDR2 as SQIVND (reference sequence). The CDR3 DNA sequence: TGTGCCAGTAGTATGGACAGGGCCTCCACAGATACGCAGTATTTT. This gives the protein CASSMDRASTDTQYF.

This clone was seen a handful of times. This sequence joins TRBV5-1 and TRBJ1-1; D not certain. Germline loops: CDR1 SGHRS, CDR2 YFSETQ. V was pared by 6 bases and J by 0 bases, with 15 bases between. This CDR3 is built from 15 residues. This chain's CDR3 is CASKAGSYVNTEAFF. For the CDR3, the DNA is TGCGCCAGCAAGGCAGGATCCTACGTGAACACTGAAGCTTTCTTT.

The chain recombines TRBV18 with TRBJ2-5; possibly TRBD1 for D (5 bases). This CDR3 has 15 amino acids. V gave up 3 bases and J gave up 3 bases, with 14 bases separating them. Germline CDR1 is KGHSH and CDR2 is LQKENI. The CDR3 DNA reads TGTGCCAGCTCACCCCTGGCAGGGAATGAAGAGACCCAGTACTTC. Protein product: CASSPLAGNEETQYF.

This clone turned up a few times. The CDR3: CAWSVLGDRGNYGYTF. The CDR3 nucleotides are TGTGCCTGGAGTGTACTAGGGGACAGGGGTAACTATGGCTACACCTTC. This chain joins TRBV30 and TRBJ1-2, with 10 nucleotides matching TRBD1. Germline V CDR1 and CDR2: GTSNPN, SVGIG (reference sequence). CDR3 length: 16 amino acids. Germline trimming cut 0 bases from V and 1 base from J; bases unmatched to any gene: 5. The full variable domain, its missing parts supplied by reference TRBV30 and TRBJ1-2, is SQTIHQWPATLVQPVGSPLSLECTVEGTSNPNLYWYRQAAGRGLQLLFYSVGIGQISSEVPQNLSASRPQDRQFILSSKKLLLSDSGFYLCAWSVLGDRGNYGYTFGSGTRLTVV.

The chain employs TRBV30 and TRBJ2-1; 9 positions match TRBD1. The CDR3 runs 14 residues. Germline V gives CDR1 GTSNPN, CDR2 SVGIG (reference sequence). V shed 6 bases and J 7 bases; nucleotides not matched to a gene: 10. CDR3 loop: CACPGTGTVNEQFF. The DNA of the CDR3 is TGTGCCTGCCCCGGGACAGGGACGGTGAATGAGCAGTTCTTC.

This clone was counted only a few times. This rearrangement joins TRBV6-8 to TRBJ2-7, with D possibly being TRBD1 or TRBD2 (5 bases each). This CDR3 comprises 14 residues. CDR1 and CDR2 (germline): MNHGY, SAAAGT. The V gene lost 3 bases and the J gene lost 2 bases, with 11 bases spanning the gap. DNA of the CDR3: TGTGCCAGCAGTTATGGGACGGATACCTACGAGCAGTACTTC. It specifies CASSYGTDTYEQYF.

The V gene is TRBV19, the J gene TRBJ2-1; D gene ambiguous. Trimming shortened V by 5 bases and J by 4 bases, and 9 bases separated the two germline ends. Germline-derived CDR1 and CDR2 are LNHDA and SQIVND (reference sequence). The CDR3 has 13 residues. This CDR3 is CASSSDFYNEQFF. The CDR3 DNA is TGTGCCAGTAGTTCCGACTTTTACAATGAGCAGTTCTTC. Variable domain in full (rest from reference TRBV19 and TRBJ2-1): DGGITQSPKYLFRKEGQNVTLSCEQNLNHDAMYWYRQDPGQGLRLIYYSQIVNDFQKGDIAEGYSVSREKKESFPLTVTSAQKNPTAFYLCASSSDFYNEQFFGPGTRLTVL.

This chain links TRBV30 with TRBJ2-3; D is possibly TRBD2 (5 bases). The CDR3 loop spans 17 amino acids. Germline CDR1 and CDR2: GTSNPN and SVGIG (reference sequence). The V end was cut by 0 bases, the J end by 8 bases, with 24 bases between. CDR3 bases: TGTGCCTGGAGTGTAGAGGGCAGGTTTTCCCGCTTGGCTACGCAGTATTTT. It is translated as CAWSVEGRFSRLATQYF.

This clone is medium-sized (0.01 to 0.1%) in the sample. The J gene is TRBJ2-3, the V gene TRBV11-3; 11 bases are shared with TRBD2. The CDR3 has 16 amino acids. With 1 base clipped from V and 6 bases from J, the junction kept 6 bases outside the gene matches. Germline V lookup: CDR1 SGHNT, CDR2 YENEEA. The CDR3 here is CASSLGLAGGIDTQYF. CDR3 DNA: TGTGCCAGCAGCTTAGGGCTAGCGGGGGGCATCGATACGCAGTATTTT.

This chain joins TRBV11-3 and TRBJ1-4, with no clear D. In germline, CDR1 is SGHNT, CDR2 YENEEA. Trimming removed 0 bases at V and 5 bases at J, with 7 bases between. This CDR3 comprises 14 residues. The CDR3 here is CASSLDVGNEKLFF. CDR3 coding DNA: TGTGCCAGCAGCTTAGACGTGGGGAATGAAAAACTGTTTTTT. Variable domain in full (rest from reference TRBV11-3 and TRBJ1-4): EAGVVQSPRYKIIEKKQPVAFWCNPISGHNTLYWYLQNLGQGPELLIRYENEEAVDDSQLPKDRFSAERLKGVDSTLKIQPAELGDSAVYLCASSLDVGNEKLFFGSGTQLSVL.

This clone is medium-sized. V is TRBV6-8 and J is TRBJ1-6; 8 bases fit TRBD1. The CDR3 has 15 residues. J gave up 10 bases and V 0 bases, and 5 bases lay outside the gene matches. From germline, CDR1 is MNHGY and CDR2 SAAAGT. CDR3 DNA sequence: TGTGCCAGCAGTTACTCGCAGGGGGCGGGATCACCCCTCCACTTT. Its translation: CASSYSQGAGSPLHF.

The V and J genes are TRBV25-1 and TRBJ1-1; D is unresolved. The germline CDR1 and CDR2 sequences are MGHDK and SYGVNS. Trimming left V 10 bases short and J 7 bases short, with 16 bases between. The CDR3 covers 12 residues. The CDR3 nucleotides are TGTGCCACCCACAGCCTTCTTGGTGAAGCTTTCTTT. Translating gives CATHSLLGEAFF.

This clone is medium-sized (0.01 to 0.1%) within its sample. The chain has TRBV2 and TRBJ2-3; no reliable D call. V lost 2 bases, J lost 3 bases, and 9 bases lay in between. Germline CDR1 and CDR2: SNHLY and FYNNEI. This CDR3 region has 14 residues. CDR3 nucleotides: TGTGCCAGCAGTGAAAGCAGTTCTACAGATACGCAGTATTTT. This codes for CASSESSSTDTQYF.

The chain uses TRBV30 and TRBJ1-2, with TRBD1 as a possible D gene (5 bases). CDR3 length: 12 amino acids. Trimming shortened V by 3 bases and J by 4 bases, and 9 bases separated the two germline ends. CDR1 is GTSNPN, CDR2 SVGIG, per germline (reference sequence). The CDR3 bases are TGTGCCTGGAGGAGGGGCCTCTATGGCTACACCTTC. Translating it yields CAWRRGLYGYTF. The full variable domain, in which reference TRBV30 and TRBJ1-2 provide the parts outside the CDR3, is SQTIHQWPATLVQPVGSPLSLECTVEGTSNPNLYWYRQAAGRGLQLLFYSVGIGQISSEVPQNLSASRPQDRQFILSSKKLLLSDSGFYLCAWRRGLYGYTFGSGTRLTVV.